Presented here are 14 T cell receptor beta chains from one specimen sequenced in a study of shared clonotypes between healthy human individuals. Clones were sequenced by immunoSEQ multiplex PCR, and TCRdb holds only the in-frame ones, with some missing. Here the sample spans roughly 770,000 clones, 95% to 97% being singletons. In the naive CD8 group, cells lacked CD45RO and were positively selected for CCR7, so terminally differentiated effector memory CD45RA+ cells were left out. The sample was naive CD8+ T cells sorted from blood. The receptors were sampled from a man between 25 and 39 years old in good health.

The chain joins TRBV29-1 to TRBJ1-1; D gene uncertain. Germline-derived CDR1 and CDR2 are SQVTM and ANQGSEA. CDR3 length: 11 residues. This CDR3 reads CSGERNTEAFF. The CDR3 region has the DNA TGCAGTGGCGAGAGGAACACTGAAGCTTTCTTT.

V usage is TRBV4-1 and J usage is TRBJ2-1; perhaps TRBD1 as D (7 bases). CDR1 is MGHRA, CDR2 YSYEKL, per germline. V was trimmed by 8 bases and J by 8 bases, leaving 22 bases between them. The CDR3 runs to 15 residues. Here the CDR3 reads CASSILQGPGDEQFF. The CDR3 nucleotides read TGCGCCAGCTCCATCCTACAGGGGCCGGGGGATGAGCAGTTCTTC.

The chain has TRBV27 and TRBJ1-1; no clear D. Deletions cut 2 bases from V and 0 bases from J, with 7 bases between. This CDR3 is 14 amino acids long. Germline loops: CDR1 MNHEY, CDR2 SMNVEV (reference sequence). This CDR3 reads CASSLRAMNTEAFF. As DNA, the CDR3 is TGTGCCAGCAGTTTAAGGGCTATGAACACTGAAGCTTTCTTT.

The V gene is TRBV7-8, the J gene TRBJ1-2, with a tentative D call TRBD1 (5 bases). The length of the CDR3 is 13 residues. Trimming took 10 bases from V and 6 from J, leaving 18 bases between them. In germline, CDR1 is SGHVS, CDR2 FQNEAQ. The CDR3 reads CATKQLTVHGYTF. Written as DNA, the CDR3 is TGTGCCACCAAGCAGCTGACAGTTCATGGCTACACCTTC.

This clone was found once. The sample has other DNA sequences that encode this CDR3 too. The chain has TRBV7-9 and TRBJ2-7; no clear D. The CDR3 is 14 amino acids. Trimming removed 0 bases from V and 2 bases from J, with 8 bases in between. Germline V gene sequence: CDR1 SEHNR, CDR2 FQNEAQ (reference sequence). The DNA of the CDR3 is TGTGCCAGCAGCTTAGCGGTCGGAACCTACGAGCAGTACTTC. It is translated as CASSLAVGTYEQYF.

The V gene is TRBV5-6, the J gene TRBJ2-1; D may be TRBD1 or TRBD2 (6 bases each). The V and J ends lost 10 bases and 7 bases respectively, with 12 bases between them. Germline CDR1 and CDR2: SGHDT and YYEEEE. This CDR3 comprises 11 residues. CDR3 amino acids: CASGGTNEQFF. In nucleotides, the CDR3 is TGTGCCTCCGGCGGGACAAATGAGCAGTTCTTC.

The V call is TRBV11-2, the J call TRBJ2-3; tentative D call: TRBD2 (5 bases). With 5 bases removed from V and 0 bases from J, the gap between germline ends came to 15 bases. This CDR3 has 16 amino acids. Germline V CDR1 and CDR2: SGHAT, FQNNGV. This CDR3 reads CASSPNPAASTDTQYF. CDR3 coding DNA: TGTGCCAGCAGCCCCAATCCAGCGGCTAGCACAGATACGCAGTATTTT.

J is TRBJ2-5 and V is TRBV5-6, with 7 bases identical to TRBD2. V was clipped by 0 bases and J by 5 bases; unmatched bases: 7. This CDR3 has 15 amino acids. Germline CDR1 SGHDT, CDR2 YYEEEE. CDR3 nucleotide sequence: TGTGCCAGCAGCTTGGACGGGGGAGGGAAGGAGACCCAGTACTTC. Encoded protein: CASSLDGGGKETQYF.

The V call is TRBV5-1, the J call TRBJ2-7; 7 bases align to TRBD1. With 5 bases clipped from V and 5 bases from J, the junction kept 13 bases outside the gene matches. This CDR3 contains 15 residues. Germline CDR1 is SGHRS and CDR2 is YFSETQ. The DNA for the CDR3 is TGCGCCAGCAGTTTACCGACAGGGCGTTTAGACGAGCAGTACTTC. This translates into CASSLPTGRLDEQYF.

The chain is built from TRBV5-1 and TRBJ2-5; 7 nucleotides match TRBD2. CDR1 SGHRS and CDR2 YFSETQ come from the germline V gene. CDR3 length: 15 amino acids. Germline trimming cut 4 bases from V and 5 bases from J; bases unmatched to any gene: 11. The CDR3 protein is CASSRGEGAGETQYF. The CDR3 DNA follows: TGCGCCAGCAGCCGAGGGGAGGGCGCGGGGGAGACCCAGTACTTC.

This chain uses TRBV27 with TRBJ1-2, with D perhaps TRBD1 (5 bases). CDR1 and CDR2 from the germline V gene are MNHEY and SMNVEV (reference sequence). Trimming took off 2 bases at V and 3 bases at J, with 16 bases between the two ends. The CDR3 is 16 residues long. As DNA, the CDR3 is TGTGCCAGCAGTTTAATTGGGACCGACTACTACTATGGCTACACCTTC. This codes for CASSLIGTDYYYGYTF.

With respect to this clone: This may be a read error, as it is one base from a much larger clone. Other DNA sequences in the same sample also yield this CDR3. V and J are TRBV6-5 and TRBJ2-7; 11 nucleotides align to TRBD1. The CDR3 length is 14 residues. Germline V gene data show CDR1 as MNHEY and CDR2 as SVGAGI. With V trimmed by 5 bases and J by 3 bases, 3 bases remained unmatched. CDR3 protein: CASSSGTGGYEQYF. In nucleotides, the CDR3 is TGTGCCAGCAGTAGCGGGACAGGGGGCTACGAGCAGTACTTC.

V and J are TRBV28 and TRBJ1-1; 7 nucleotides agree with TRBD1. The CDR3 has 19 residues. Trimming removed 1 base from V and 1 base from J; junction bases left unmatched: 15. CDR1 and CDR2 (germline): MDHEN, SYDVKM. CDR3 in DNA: TGTGCCAGCAGTTTATTGGTTGCGGGTCGGACAGGAGCGAACACTGAAGCTTTCTTT. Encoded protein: CASSLLVAGRTGANTEAFF.

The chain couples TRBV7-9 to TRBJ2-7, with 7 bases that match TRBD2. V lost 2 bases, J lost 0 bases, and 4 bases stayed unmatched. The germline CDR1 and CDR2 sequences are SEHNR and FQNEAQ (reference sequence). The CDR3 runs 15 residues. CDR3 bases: TGTGCCAGCAGCTTACCGGGGGGACTCTCCTACGAGCAGTACTTC. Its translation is CASSLPGGLSYEQYF.